The present T cell receptor (beta chain) was sequenced within a study of T cell clonotyping in hematopoietic cell transplantation. On this clone itself: Its antigen is unidentified.

Here immunoSEQ multiplex PCR was the method, and the copy in TCRdb shows in-frame clones only, minus some. The sample yields tens of thousands of clones, roughly 94% seen once. Whole-study results and caveats: Pathologically expanded recipient clonotypes increased progressively from day 30 to day 180 as diversity fell. Cells were unsorted, so CD4 and CD8 contributions were not separated. Higher Inverse Simpson Index values in graft donor and pretransplant recipient predicted broader posttransplant TCR diversity. At the given depth, recipient repertoires were over 95% de novo clonotypes.

Germline CDR1 SGHRS, CDR2 YFSETQ. The V and J ends lost 4 bases and 1 base respectively, with 11 bases between them. The CDR3 has 15 amino acids. The chain combines TRBV5-1 with TRBJ2-2; a possible D gene is TRBD1 (6 bases). The sample was peripheral blood mononuclear cells. The TCR sequence derives from a woman aged 45-65 years in good health. Some clones in this sample may be carry-over from other donors' samples. The CDR3 spells CASSVDRRNTGELFF. CDR3 nucleotide sequence: TGCGCCAGCAGCGTAGACAGGAGGAACACCGGGGAGCTGTTTTTT.